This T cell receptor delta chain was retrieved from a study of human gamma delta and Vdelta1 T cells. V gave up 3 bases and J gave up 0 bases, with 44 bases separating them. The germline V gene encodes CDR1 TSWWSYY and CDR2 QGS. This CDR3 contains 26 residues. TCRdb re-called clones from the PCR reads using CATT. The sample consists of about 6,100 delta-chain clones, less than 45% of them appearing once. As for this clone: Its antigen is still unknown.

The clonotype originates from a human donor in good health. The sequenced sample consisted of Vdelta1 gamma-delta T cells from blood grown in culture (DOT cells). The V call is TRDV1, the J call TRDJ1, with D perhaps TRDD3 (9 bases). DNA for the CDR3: TGTGCTCTTGGGGAGCCTACCTTCCTAAGGTCTAGCTGGGGGATGAGGGATATAAAGTACACCGATAAACTCATCTTT. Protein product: CALGEPTFLRSSWGMRDIKYTDKLIF.